This T cell receptor beta chain was sequenced for a study of T cells in Graves' hyperthyroidism and ophthalmopathy. Researchers amplified the TCR beta CDR3 regions from RNA transcripts. RT-PCR in the first round (using the HTBI primer set) targeted the TCR CDR3. Using its own MiXCR run on the multiplex PCR reads, TCRdb lists one record per CDR3 protein. The sample comprises some 560,000 distinct CDR3 sequences, 15% to 18% of which are singletons, and around 7.5% rests with the top ten. The source of the PBMCs was more than 9.5 ml of fresh peripheral blood. This clonotype originated in a woman aged 30 to 39 with Graves' hyperthyroidism. The sequenced sample consisted of blood.

In DNA form, the CDR3 reads TGCAGTGCTAGAGACCCAGCGGGGGGGCGCTGGGAGACCCAGTACTTC. This translates into CSARDPAGGRWETQYF. The J gene is TRBJ2-5, the V gene TRBV20-1; 10 bases agree with TRBD2. In germline, CDR1 is DFQATT, CDR2 SNEGSKA (reference sequence). V shed 0 bases and J 5 bases; nucleotides not matched to a gene: 9. This CDR3 has 16 amino acids.